This T cell receptor beta chain was identified in a study of cytomegalovirus exposure and HLA in healthy donors. General study points: The study put about 180 TCR beta chains on its list as cytomegalovirus-associated. Researchers reported in a later analysis that a missense DCLRE1C variant was tied to TCR beta V- and J-gene trimming.

CDR1 SNHLY and CDR2 FYNNEI come from the germline V gene. There are 16 residues in the CDR3. V was clipped by 3 bases and J by 5 bases; unmatched bases: 8. In the case of this clone: Its specificity is unknown.

13 Jbeta primers and 60 Vbeta primers were used for the PCR. Assay: immunoSEQ multiplex PCR; the TCRdb copy retains only in-frame clones and omits some. This sample has approximately 150,000 clones; about 80% occur once, and the top ten carry about 1.5%. This clonotype originated in a woman aged 30 to 39 in good health and CMV-seropositive. This chain connects TRBV2 to TRBJ2-3; 10 bases line up with TRBD2. Sequenced material: PBMCs. The DNA of the CDR3 is TGTGCCAGCAGTGAGGATAGCGGGAGGAATTTAGATACGCAGTATTTT. This sequence encodes CASSEDSGRNLDTQYF.